A single sample is the source of the 16 T cell receptor beta chains below, sequenced in a study of PD-1 blockade in mismatch repair-deficient tumors. The assay was immunoSEQ multiplex PCR, and TCRdb's table has in-frame clones only and misses some. The sample records over 75,000 clones, approximately 84% being singletons. The sequences come from peripheral blood, collected 12 weeks after starting pembrolizumab. These receptor sequences come from an adult with mismatch repair-deficient cancer.

The rearrangement links TRBV11-3 to TRBJ1-1, with D possibly TRBD1 on 5 matching bases. V shed 2 bases and J shed 4 bases, with 11 bases lying between them. The CDR3 runs to 14 residues. The germline V gene encodes CDR1 SGHNT and CDR2 YENEEA. CDR3: CASSLRGASTEAFF. The DNA of the CDR3 is TGTGCCAGCAGCTTAAGAGGGGCGAGCACTGAAGCTTTCTTT.

The chain links TRBV11-3 to TRBJ2-5; 12 bases line up with TRBD2. CDR1 SGHNT and CDR2 YENEEA come from the germline V gene. The CDR3 covers 15 residues. With V trimmed by 5 bases and J by 4 bases, 5 bases remained unmatched. Written as DNA, the CDR3 is TGTGCCAGCAGCATACCGGGACTAGCGGGAGAGACCCAGTACTTC. Translating it yields CASSIPGLAGETQYF.

The chain has TRBV9 and TRBJ2-1; 16 bases map to TRBD2. The germline gives CDR1 SGDLS, CDR2 YYNGEE. V lost 2 bases to trimming and J lost 8 bases; unmatched junction nucleotides: 10. This CDR3 region has 18 residues. The CDR3, as DNA: TGTGCCAGCAGCGTCCAAACCGGGACTAGCGGGAGGGTGGATGAGCAGTTCTTC. Protein sequence: CASSVQTGTSGRVDEQFF.

For the CDR3, the DNA is TGTGCCAGCAGTGGGGGAGCTAGCGGGATCCTCGAGCAGTACTTC. The encoded protein is CASSGGASGILEQYF. The rearrangement joins TRBV6-1 to TRBJ2-7; 9 positions match TRBD2. The CDR3 loop spans 15 amino acids. Trimming removed 4 bases from V and 6 bases from J; junction bases left unmatched: 10. Looked up from germline, CDR1 is MNHNS and CDR2 is SASEGT.

The chain has TRBV2 and TRBJ1-2; no reliable D call. The CDR3 extends over 15 amino acids. Trimming took off 6 bases at V and 3 bases at J, with 17 bases between the two ends. CDR1 SNHLY and CDR2 FYNNEI come from the germline V gene. The CDR3 bases are TGTGCCAGCAGGGACCCTGACAAGGGAGACTATGGCTACACCTTC. Amino acids: CASRDPDKGDYGYTF.

CDR3 in DNA: TGTGCCAGCTCAAGCGGAATCCAAGAGACCCAGTACTTC. Translating it yields CASSSGIQETQYF. The gene calls are TRBV18 and TRBJ2-5, with D maybe TRBD2 (5 bases). CDR1 KGHSH and CDR2 LQKENI come from the germline V gene. The CDR3 is 13 residues long. V was shortened by 5 bases and J by 1 base, with 8 bases between the two germline ends.

This chain links TRBV6-6 with TRBJ1-2; D is unresolved. With 6 bases removed from V and 2 bases from J, the gap between germline ends came to 10 bases. Germline V gene data show CDR1 as MNHNY and CDR2 as SVGAGI (reference sequence). The CDR3 loop spans 13 amino acids. Here the CDR3 reads CASSPPDNYGYTF. The CDR3 DNA is TGTGCCAGCAGCCCCCCGGACAACTATGGCTACACCTTC.

The chain carries TRBV5-1 and TRBJ2-7, with 11 bases identical to TRBD1. The V segment lost 1 base and the J segment 7 bases; nucleotides outside the gene matches: 10. Germline assignment: CDR1 SGHRS and CDR2 YFSETQ. The CDR3 runs to 16 residues. In DNA form, the CDR3 reads TGCGCCAGCAGCTTGACCCCGGGACAGGGGGAAAATGAGCAGTACTTC. Translating it yields CASSLTPGQGENEQYF.

This clone was recorded many times. The gene calls are TRBV4-1 and TRBJ1-1; D is unresolved. The CDR3 contains 12 residues. The V gene lost 4 bases and the J gene lost 6 bases, with 9 bases spanning the gap. The germline CDR1 and CDR2 sequences are MGHRA and YSYEKL. This CDR3 is CASSRPGPEAFF. The CDR3, as DNA: TGCGCCAGCAGCCGGCCAGGCCCTGAAGCTTTCTTT.

The rearrangement links TRBV5-4 to TRBJ2-6; perhaps TRBD1 as D (5 bases). The germline CDR1 and CDR2 sequences are SGHNT and YYREEE (reference sequence). The CDR3 has 16 residues. Trimming took off 4 bases at V and 3 bases at J, with 14 bases between the two ends. CDR3 sequence reads: CASSQDTGSGANVLTF. The CDR3 DNA sequence: TGTGCCAGCAGCCAAGATACAGGCAGTGGGGCCAACGTCCTGACTTTC.

This chain connects TRBV2 to TRBJ2-7; D is perhaps TRBD1 (6 bases). V was cut by 8 bases and J by 7 bases, with 18 bases left in between. CDR1 and CDR2 from the germline V gene are SNHLY and FYNNEI. This CDR3 has 13 amino acids. The CDR3 sequence: CASWHRDDGEQYF. In DNA form, the CDR3 reads TGTGCCAGCTGGCACAGGGACGATGGGGAGCAGTACTTC.

The gene calls are TRBV2 and TRBJ2-1; D is possibly TRBD1 (5 bases). Trimming removed 8 bases at V and 10 bases at J, with 18 bases between. The CDR3 has 13 residues. Per the germline V gene, CDR1 is SNHLY and CDR2 is FYNNEI. CDR3 DNA: TGTGCCAGCGGGATGTGGGGCAGTGAGGAGCAGTTCTTC. It encodes CASGMWGSEEQFF.

The gene calls are TRBV5-1 and TRBJ2-2, with 7 bases matching TRBD2. Trimming at V came to 3 bases and at J to 1 base, leaving 3 bases not matched to a gene. The CDR3 is 15 amino acids. Per the germline V gene, CDR1 is SGHRS and CDR2 is YFSETQ. CDR3 residues: CASSSVAGNTGELFF. Here the CDR3 DNA reads TGCGCCAGCAGCTCCGTAGCGGGGAACACCGGGGAGCTGTTTTTT.

This clone was observed a single time. The rearrangement joins TRBV19 to TRBJ2-2, with 10 bases identical to TRBD2. V trimming: 8 bases; J trimming: 7 bases; junction bases outside the gene matches: 7. Germline-derived CDR1 and CDR2 are LNHDA and SQIVND (reference sequence). This CDR3 comprises 14 residues. The CDR3 loop reads CASRSGREDGELFF. DNA for the CDR3: TGTGCCAGTCGAAGCGGGAGGGAAGACGGGGAGCTGTTTTTT.

The V call is TRBV11-2, the J call TRBJ2-3; D remains unclear. The CDR3 extends over 14 amino acids. Trimming took off 1 base at V and 1 base at J, with 6 bases between the two ends. Germline loops: CDR1 SGHAT, CDR2 FQNNGV. CDR3 nucleotides: TGTGCCAGCAGCTTAGCCTACGGCACAGATACGCAGTATTTT. It translates to CASSLAYGTDTQYF.

The chain links TRBV7-2 to TRBJ2-1, with unresolved D. Germline V gene sequence: CDR1 SGHTA, CDR2 FQGNSA. Trimming shortened V by 1 base and J by 0 bases, and 7 bases separated the two germline ends. This CDR3 is built from 15 residues. CDR3 sequence reads: CASSLGGVSYNEQFF. As DNA, the CDR3 is TGTGCCAGCAGCTTAGGTGGCGTCTCCTACAATGAGCAGTTCTTC.